The subject of this entry is one T cell receptor beta chain. Its target is not known. A read error may explain this, as a much larger clone is one base away. Without the conserved terminal phenylalanine or tryptophan, this CDR3 likely stems from a read error. CDR3 size: 12 residues. The V gene lost 3 bases and the J gene lost 10 bases, with 15 bases spanning the gap. Germline V gene sequence: CDR1 SQVTM, CDR2 ANQGSEA. TCRdb re-called the 5' RACE reads through MiXCR, storing one row per CDR3 protein. The sample includes almost 9,000 distinct CDR3 sequences, over 25% seen only once; the top ten take approximately 5%. Study-wide results and caveats: In terms of TCR gene usage, tumor memory CD4+ T cells clustered together with blood and lymph node memory CD4+ cells, as well as with lymph node naive CD4+ cells.

What was sequenced was naive CD4+ T cells sorted from a lymph node. Noted subset: naive CD4+ T cells, CD4+CD45RA+CD25-. The receptor was isolated from a female donor with breast cancer. The gene calls are TRBV29-1 and TRBJ1-2, with D possibly being TRBD1 (5 bases). Here the CDR3 reads CSVDGGSFPYTL. The CDR3 bases are TGCAGCGTTGATGGGGGGTCCTTCCCCTACACCCTC.